The text below deals with one TCR beta chain. What it recognizes is unknown. Deletions cut 5 bases from V and 4 bases from J, with 9 bases between. CDR3 length equals 13 residues. Germline V gene sequence: CDR1 LNHDA, CDR2 SQIVND (reference sequence). The data stem from a study of lymphopenia after photon versus proton radiotherapy. Findings and caveats of the study: Proton therapy kept repertoires fairly stable, unlike photons, which gained effector/memory cells.

Sequencing used immunoSEQ multiplex PCR; TCRdb keeps in-frame clones, though not all of them. This repertoire shows 25,000 to 30,000 clones, 90% found once; its top ten account for approximately 0.74%. The input for sequencing was peripheral blood, taken from a patient treated with photon-based radiotherapy. The TCR comes from a woman aged 45-60 years with cholangiocarcinoma. The gene calls are TRBV19 and TRBJ1-5; TRBD1 might be the D (6 bases). The DNA of the CDR3 is TGTGCCAGTAGTTTCCAGGGGAATCAGCCCCAGCATTTT. It codes for CASSFQGNQPQHF.